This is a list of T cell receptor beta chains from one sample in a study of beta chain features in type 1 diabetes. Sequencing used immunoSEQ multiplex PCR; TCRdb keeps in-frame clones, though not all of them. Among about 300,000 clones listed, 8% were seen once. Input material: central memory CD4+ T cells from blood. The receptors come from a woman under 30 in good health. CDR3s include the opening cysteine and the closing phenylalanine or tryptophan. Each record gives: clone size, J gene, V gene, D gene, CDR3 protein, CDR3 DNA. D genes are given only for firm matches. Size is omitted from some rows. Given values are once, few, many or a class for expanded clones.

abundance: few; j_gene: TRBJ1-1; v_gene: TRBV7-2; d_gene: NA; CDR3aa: CASSTKGGRGSEAFF; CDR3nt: TGTGCCAGCAGCACCAAGGGGGGAAGGGGATCTGAAGCTTTCTTT
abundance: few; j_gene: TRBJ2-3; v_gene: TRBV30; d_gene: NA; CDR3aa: CAWSRLTRTDTQYF; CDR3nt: TGTGCCTGGAGCCGACTGACCCGCACAGATACGCAGTATTTT
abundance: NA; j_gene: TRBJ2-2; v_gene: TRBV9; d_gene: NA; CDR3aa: CASSVELLGELFF; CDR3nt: TGTGCCAGCAGCGTAGAGTTACTGGGGGAGCTGTTTTTT
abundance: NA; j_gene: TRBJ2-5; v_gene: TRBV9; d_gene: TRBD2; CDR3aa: CASSVQTSGDGTQYF; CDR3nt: TGTGCCAGCAGCGTCCAGACTAGCGGGGATGGGACCCAGTACTTC
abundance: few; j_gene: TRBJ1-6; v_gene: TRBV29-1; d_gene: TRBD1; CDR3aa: CSARDSTNSPLHF; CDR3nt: TGCAGCGCTAGGGACAGCACTAATTCACCCCTCCACTTT
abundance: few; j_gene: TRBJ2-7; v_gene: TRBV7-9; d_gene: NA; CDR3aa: CASSSTVTYEQYF; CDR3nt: TGTGCCAGCAGCTCAACCGTTACCTACGAGCAGTACTTC
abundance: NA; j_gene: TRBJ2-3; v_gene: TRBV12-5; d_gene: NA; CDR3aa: CASGLGDTNADTQYF; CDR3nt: TGTGCTAGTGGTTTGGGGGACACAAATGCAGATACGCAGTATTTT
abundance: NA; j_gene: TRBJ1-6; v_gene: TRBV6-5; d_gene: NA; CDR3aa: CASSYVGRGNSPLHF; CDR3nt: TGTGCCAGCAGTTACGTGGGCAGGGGTAATTCACCCCTCCACTTT
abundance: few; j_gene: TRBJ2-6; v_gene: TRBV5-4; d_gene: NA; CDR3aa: CASSFHLSGANVLTF; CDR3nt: TGTGCCAGCAGCTTTCACCTCTCTGGGGCCAACGTCCTGACTTTC
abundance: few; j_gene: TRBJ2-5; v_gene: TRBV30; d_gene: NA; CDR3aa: CAWSVSGETQYF; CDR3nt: TGTGCCTGGAGTGTATCTGGAGAGACCCAGTACTTC
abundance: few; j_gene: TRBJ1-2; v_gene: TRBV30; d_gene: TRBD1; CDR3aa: CAWSRTGEGGYTF; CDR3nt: TGTGCCTGGAGTCGTACAGGGGAAGGTGGCTACACCTTC
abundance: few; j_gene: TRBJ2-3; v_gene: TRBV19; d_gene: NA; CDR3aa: CASSPDRRRTDTQYF; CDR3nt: TGTGCCAGTAGTCCCGACCGCCGACGCACAGATACGCAGTATTTT
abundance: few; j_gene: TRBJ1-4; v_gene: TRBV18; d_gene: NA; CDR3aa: CASSPGTTEKLFF; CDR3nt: TGTGCCAGCTCACCAGGGACCACAGAAAAACTGTTTTTT
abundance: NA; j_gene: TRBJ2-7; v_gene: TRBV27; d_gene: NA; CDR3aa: CASSRLGGYEQYF; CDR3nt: TGTGCCAGCAGTCGCCTGGGGGGCTACGAGCAGTACTTC
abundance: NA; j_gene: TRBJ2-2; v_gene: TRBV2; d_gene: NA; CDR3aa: CASSVTDAGELFF; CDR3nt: TGTGCCAGCAGTGTGACTGATGCCGGGGAGCTGTTTTTT
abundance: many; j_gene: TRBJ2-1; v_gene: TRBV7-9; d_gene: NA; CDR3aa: CASSLKSRDPLSLNEQFF; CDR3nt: TGTGCCAGCAGCTTAAAAAGCCGGGACCCACTCAGCCTCAATGAGCAGTTCTTC
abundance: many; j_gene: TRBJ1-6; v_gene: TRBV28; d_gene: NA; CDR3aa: CASSPNGSPLHF; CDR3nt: TGTGCCAGCAGTCCGAACGGTTCACCCCTCCACTTT
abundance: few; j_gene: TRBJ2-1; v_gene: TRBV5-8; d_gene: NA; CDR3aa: CASSFLGEQFF; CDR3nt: TGTGCCAGCAGCTTTCTAGGTGAGCAGTTCTTC